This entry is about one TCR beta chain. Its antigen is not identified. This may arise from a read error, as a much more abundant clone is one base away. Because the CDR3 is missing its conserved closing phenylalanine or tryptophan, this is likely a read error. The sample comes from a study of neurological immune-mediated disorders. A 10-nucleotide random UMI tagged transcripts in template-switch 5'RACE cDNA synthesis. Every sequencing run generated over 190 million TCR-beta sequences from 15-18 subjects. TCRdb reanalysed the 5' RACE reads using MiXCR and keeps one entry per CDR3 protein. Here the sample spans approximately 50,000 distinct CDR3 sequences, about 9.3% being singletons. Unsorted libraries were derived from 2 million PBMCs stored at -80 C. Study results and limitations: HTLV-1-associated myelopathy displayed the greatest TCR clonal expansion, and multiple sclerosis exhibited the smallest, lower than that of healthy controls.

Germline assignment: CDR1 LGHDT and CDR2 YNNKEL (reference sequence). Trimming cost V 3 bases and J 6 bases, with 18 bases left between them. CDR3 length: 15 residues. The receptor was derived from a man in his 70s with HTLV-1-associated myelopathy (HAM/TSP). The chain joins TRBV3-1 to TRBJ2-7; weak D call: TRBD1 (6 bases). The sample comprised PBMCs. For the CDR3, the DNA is TGTGCCAGCAGCCAGGGCCGGATACGACAGGTCGAGCAGTACTTA. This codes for CASSQGRIRQVEQYL.